A single sample gave rise to the 5 T cell receptor beta chains below, sequenced in a study of PD-1 blockade in classical Hodgkin lymphoma. Sequencing was performed with immunoSEQ multiplex PCR; in TCRdb, only in-frame clones are kept and a portion is missing. The sample consists of about 94,000 clones, approximately 92% of them appearing once. Autologous stem cell transplantation was followed by relapse in every patient, and brentuximab vedotin exposure varied. Sequences were derived from peripheral blood mononuclear cells (PBMCs), sampled before the second cycle of nivolumab. These receptors were collected from a human donor with classical Hodgkin lymphoma.

The count of this clone is one. V usage is TRBV28 and J usage is TRBJ2-7; 8 bases are a match to TRBD2. Germline assignment: CDR1 MDHEN and CDR2 SYDVKM. The V segment lost 10 bases and the J segment 3 bases; nucleotides outside the gene matches: 8. CDR3 size: 13 residues. CDR3 protein: CATLSGTLYEQYF. CDR3 bases: TGTGCCACCCTTAGCGGGACCCTCTACGAGCAGTACTTC.

V gene TRBV28 combines with J gene TRBJ2-7; D unclear. V lost 0 bases, J lost 0 bases, and 6 bases lay in between. This CDR3 region has 14 residues. Germline loops: CDR1 MDHEN, CDR2 SYDVKM. The CDR3 DNA follows: TGTGCCAGCAGTTTATGGACGGCCTCCTACGAGCAGTACTTC. Its protein is CASSLWTASYEQYF.

DNA of the CDR3: TGTGCCAGCAGTTTAGCGGCCTCCACTGCCTACGAGCAGTACTTC. Translated, it gives CASSLAASTAYEQYF. The chain joins TRBV28 to TRBJ2-7; D gene ambiguous. CDR3 length: 15 residues. Between the trimmed V and J ends, which lost 2 bases and 2 bases, there was a span of 13 bases. Germline V gives CDR1 MDHEN, CDR2 SYDVKM.

The chain has TRBV4-2 and TRBJ2-3; TRBD2 is a possible D gene (6 bases). This CDR3 is built from 15 residues. V gave up 1 base and J gave up 1 base, with 9 bases separating them. The germline V gene encodes CDR1 LGHNA and CDR2 YNFKEQ. The CDR3 loop is CASSQGRGGTDTQYF. Here the CDR3 DNA reads TGTGCCAGCAGCCAAGGGCGGGGCGGCACAGATACGCAGTATTTT.

This chain joins TRBV6-6 and TRBJ1-2; 9 bases are a match to TRBD1. The CDR3 is 15 residues long. J lost 6 bases, V lost 5 bases, and 10 bases had no gene match. Per the germline V gene, CDR1 is MNHNY and CDR2 is SVGAGI (reference sequence). CDR3 region: CASSRLTWTGDGYTF. CDR3 coding DNA: TGTGCCAGCAGTCGACTTACCTGGACAGGGGATGGCTACACCTTC.